These 11 T cell receptor beta chains share one sample of origin, sequenced in a study of OX40 agonist ivuxolimab in advanced cancers. Libraries were prepared through the immunoSEQ multiplex PCR assay. TCRdb mirrors the immuneACCESS table, restricted to in-frame sequences. Some clones are absent from its copies; in checked studies, under half trace to an unresolved V gene, and the reason for the others is unknown. Here the sample has about 73,000 clones; about 92% occur a single time. The ten largest clonotypes hold approximately 9.3% of the sample. Material: CD4+ or CD8+ T cells sorted from blood, obtained in a trial of the OX40 agonist ivuxolimab. These receptors came from an adult with an advanced solid tumor such as melanoma, head and neck, liver or kidney cancer.

This chain connects TRBV6-6 to TRBJ2-5; D unclear. CDR3 length equals 13 residues. The V and J ends lost 8 bases and 5 bases respectively, with 15 bases between them. Germline CDR1 MNHNY, CDR2 SVGAGI (reference sequence). The CDR3 DNA follows: TGTGCCAGCCGTCACCCCGGGTGGGAGACCCAGTACTTC. As protein: CASRHPGWETQYF.

V gene TRBV11-2 combines with J gene TRBJ1-4; TRBD1 matches at 7 bases. V gave up 0 bases and J gave up 7 bases; unmatched junction bases: 8. The CDR3 is 16 residues long. Germline V gene sequence: CDR1 SGHAT, CDR2 FQNNGV. The CDR3 nucleotides read TGTGCCAGCAGCTTAGAGTTACAGGGGAAGAGTGAAAAACTGTTTTTT. Translated, it gives CASSLELQGKSEKLFF. Full variable domain (missing parts from reference TRBV11-2 and TRBJ1-4): EAGVAQSPRYKIIEKRQSVAFWCNPISGHATLYWYQQILGQGPKLLIQFQNNGVVDDSQLPKDRFSAERLKGVDSTLKIQPAKLEDSAVYLCASSLELQGKSEKLFFGSGTQLSVL.

This chain uses TRBV5-4 with TRBJ2-3; TRBD2 aligns across 9 bases. Germline values: CDR1 SGHNT, CDR2 YYREEE (reference sequence). This CDR3 has 16 amino acids. J was trimmed by 4 bases and V by 2 bases; bases with no gene match: 8. The CDR3, as DNA: TGTGCCAGCAGCTTCGTTCCTAGCGGGGATCCAGATACGCAGTATTTT. It encodes CASSFVPSGDPDTQYF.

The CDR3 region has the DNA TGTGCCAGCAGTTTAGAGGTCGCAGGGCTGTACGAGCAGTACTTC. This codes for CASSLEVAGLYEQYF. The chain recombines TRBV27 with TRBJ2-7, with D perhaps TRBD1 (5 bases). The CDR3 consists of 15 residues. The ends were cut back, 2 bases at V and 4 bases at J, with 15 bases in the middle. CDR1 is MNHEY and CDR2 is SMNVEV in the germline V gene (reference sequence).

This clone was recorded once. The rearrangement joins TRBV7-9 to TRBJ1-1; D call uncertain. The CDR3 has 14 amino acids. Germline lookup yields CDR1 SEHNR and CDR2 FQNEAQ (reference sequence). Trimming shortened V by 5 bases and J by 1 base, and 11 bases separated the two germline ends. CDR3 loop: CASSPAHANTEAFF. In DNA, the CDR3 is TGTGCCAGCAGCCCCGCCCACGCGAACACTGAAGCTTTCTTT. The full variable domain, in which reference TRBV7-9 and TRBJ1-1 provide the parts outside the CDR3, is DTGVSQNPRHKITKRGQNVTFRCDPISEHNRLYWYRQTLGQGPEFLTYFQNEAQLEKSRLLSDRFSAERPKGSFSTLEIQRTEQGDSAMYLCASSPAHANTEAFFGQGTRLTVV.

The chain has TRBV6-5 and TRBJ1-5, with no clear D. Germline V CDR1 and CDR2: MNHEY, SVGAGI. Trimming cost V 10 bases and J 2 bases, with 9 bases left between them. The CDR3 totals 12 residues. The CDR3 here is CATGSGNQPQHF. CDR3 DNA sequence: TGTGCCACCGGGTCCGGCAATCAGCCCCAGCATTTT.

The CDR3 protein is CASSFWWNTEAFF. The CDR3 nucleotides are TGTGCCAGCAGTTTTTGGTGGAACACTGAAGCTTTCTTT. This chain connects TRBV5-6 to TRBJ1-1; D call uncertain. Germline CDR1 SGHDT, CDR2 YYEEEE. The V gene lost 5 bases and the J gene lost 1 base, with 9 bases spanning the gap. The CDR3 is made up of 13 amino acids.

This clone was counted a single time. The chain has TRBV10-3 and TRBJ2-1; D is possibly TRBD2 (5 bases). V shed 3 bases and J shed 6 bases, with 21 bases lying between them. Germline CDR1 reads ENHRY; CDR2 reads SYGVKD. CDR3 length: 17 residues. Written as DNA, the CDR3 is TGTGCCATCAGTGACCCCTGGGCTAGCCCGGGCGCCAATGAGCAGTTCTTC. It translates to CAISDPWASPGANEQFF.

This clone is a singleton in its sample. As DNA, the CDR3 is TGTGCCAGCAGCTGGGGGGAAGATGGCTACACCTTC. This codes for CASSWGEDGYTF. This chain links TRBV9 with TRBJ1-2, with D maybe TRBD1 (5 bases). The germline gives CDR1 SGDLS, CDR2 YYNGEE. This CDR3 contains 12 residues. The V end lost 4 bases, the J end lost 6 bases, and 10 bases lay between the germline ends. The variable domain in full, completed from reference TRBV9 and TRBJ1-2, reads DSGVTQTPKHLITATGQRVTLRCSPRSGDLSVYWYQQSLDQGLQFLIQYYNGEERAKGNILERFSAQQFPDLHSELNLSSLELGDSALYFCASSWGEDGYTFGSGTRLTVV.

The CDR3 DNA is TGTGCCAGCAGCCAGACAGAGATCTATGGCTACACCTTC. Protein: CASSQTEIYGYTF. This sequence joins TRBV9 and TRBJ1-2; a weak D match, TRBD1 (5 bases). Trimming took off 4 bases at V and 4 bases at J, with 11 bases between the two ends. Looked up from germline, CDR1 is SGDLS and CDR2 is YYNGEE. The CDR3 sequence is 13 residues long.

The chain recombines TRBV14 with TRBJ1-2, with D perhaps TRBD1 (6 bases). There are 14 residues in the CDR3. Trimming left V 1 base short and J 7 bases short, with 13 bases between. Germline CDR1 and CDR2: SGHDN and FVKESK. The CDR3 DNA sequence: TGTGCCAGCAGCCAAGCACAAACAGGGACTGGCTACACCTTC. Residues: CASSQAQTGTGYTF.